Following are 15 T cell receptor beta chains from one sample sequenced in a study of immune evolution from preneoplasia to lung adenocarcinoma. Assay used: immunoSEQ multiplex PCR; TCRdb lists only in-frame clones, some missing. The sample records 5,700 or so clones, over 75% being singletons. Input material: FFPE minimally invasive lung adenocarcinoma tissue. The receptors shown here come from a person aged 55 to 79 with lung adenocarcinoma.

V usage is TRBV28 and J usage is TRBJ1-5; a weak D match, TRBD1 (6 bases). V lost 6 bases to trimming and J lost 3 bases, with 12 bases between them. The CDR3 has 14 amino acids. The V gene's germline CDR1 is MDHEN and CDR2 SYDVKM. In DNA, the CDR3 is TGTGCCAGCAGCCTAGGGGGGGCCAATCAGCCCCAGCATTTT. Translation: CASSLGGANQPQHF.

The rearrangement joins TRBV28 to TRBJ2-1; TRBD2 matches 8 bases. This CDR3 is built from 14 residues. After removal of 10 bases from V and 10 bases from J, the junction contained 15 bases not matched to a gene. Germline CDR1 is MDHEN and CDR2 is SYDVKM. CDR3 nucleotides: TGTGCCACCCAGTACAGCGGGAGACTAAAGGAGCAGTTCTTC. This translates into CATQYSGRLKEQFF.

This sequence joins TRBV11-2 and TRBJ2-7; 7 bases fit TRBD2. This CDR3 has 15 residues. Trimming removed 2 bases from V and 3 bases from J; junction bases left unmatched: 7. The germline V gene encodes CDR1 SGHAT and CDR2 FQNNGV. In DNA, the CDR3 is TGTGCCAGCAGCTTAAGGTCTAGCGGAGTCTACGAGCAGTACTTC. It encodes CASSLRSSGVYEQYF. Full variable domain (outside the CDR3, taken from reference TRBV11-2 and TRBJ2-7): EAGVAQSPRYKIIEKRQSVAFWCNPISGHATLYWYQQILGQGPKLLIQFQNNGVVDDSQLPKDRFSAERLKGVDSTLKIQPAKLEDSAVYLCASSLRSSGVYEQYFGPGTRLTVT.

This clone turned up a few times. CDR3 loop: CASWDRGAATEAFF. The CDR3 nucleotides read TGTGCCAGCTGGGACAGGGGGGCGGCCACTGAAGCTTTCTTT. V is TRBV28 and J is TRBJ1-1; 11 bases fit TRBD1. The CDR3 runs to 14 residues. The trim removed 8 bases at V and 4 bases at J, leaving 6 bases unmatched. Looked up from germline, CDR1 is MDHEN and CDR2 is SYDVKM.

CDR3 region: CASSVSSEDTQYF. The CDR3 nucleotides read TGTGCCAGCAGCGTAAGTAGCGAAGATACGCAGTATTTT. The chain couples TRBV9 to TRBJ2-3; perhaps TRBD2 as D (5 bases). Germline CDR1 SGDLS, CDR2 YYNGEE. Trimming stripped 1 base from V and 5 bases from J, with 8 bases between. This CDR3 comprises 13 residues.

The CDR3 here is CASSEGNGNQPQHF. As DNA, the CDR3 is TGTGCCAGCAGTGAAGGGAATGGTAATCAGCCCCAGCATTTT. The chain has TRBV6-1 and TRBJ1-5, with D uncertain. Germline V gene data show CDR1 as MNHNS and CDR2 as SASEGT. CDR3 size: 14 residues. The V and J ends lost 1 base and 4 bases respectively, with 8 bases between them.

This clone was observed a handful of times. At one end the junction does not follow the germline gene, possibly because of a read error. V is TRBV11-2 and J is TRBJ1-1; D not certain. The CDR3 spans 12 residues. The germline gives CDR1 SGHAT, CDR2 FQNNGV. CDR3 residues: CASSTHEIESFF. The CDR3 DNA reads TGTGCCAGCAGCACCCATGAGATTGAATCTTTCTTT.

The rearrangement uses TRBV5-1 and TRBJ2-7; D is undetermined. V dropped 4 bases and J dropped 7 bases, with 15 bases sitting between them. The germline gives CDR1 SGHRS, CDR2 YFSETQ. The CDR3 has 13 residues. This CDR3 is CASSPAKVGEQYF. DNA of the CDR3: TGCGCCAGCAGCCCCGCAAAGGTGGGGGAGCAGTACTTC.

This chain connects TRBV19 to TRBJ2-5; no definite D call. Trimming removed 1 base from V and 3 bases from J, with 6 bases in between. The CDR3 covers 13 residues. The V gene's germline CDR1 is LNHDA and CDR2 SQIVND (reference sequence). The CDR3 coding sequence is TGTGCCAGTAGTATAGGCGGCGAAGAGACCCAGTACTTC. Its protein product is CASSIGGEETQYF.

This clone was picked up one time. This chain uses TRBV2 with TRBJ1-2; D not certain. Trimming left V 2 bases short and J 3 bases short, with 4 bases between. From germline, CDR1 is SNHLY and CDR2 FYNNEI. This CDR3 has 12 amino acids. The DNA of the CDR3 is TGTGCCAGCAGTGAAAGGGACTATGGCTACACCTTC. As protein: CASSERDYGYTF.

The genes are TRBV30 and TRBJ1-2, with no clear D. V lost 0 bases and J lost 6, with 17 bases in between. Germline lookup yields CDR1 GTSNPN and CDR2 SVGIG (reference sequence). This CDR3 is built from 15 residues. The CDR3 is CAWSVKAVERDGYTF. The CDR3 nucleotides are TGTGCCTGGAGTGTAAAGGCAGTAGAAAGGGATGGCTACACCTTC.

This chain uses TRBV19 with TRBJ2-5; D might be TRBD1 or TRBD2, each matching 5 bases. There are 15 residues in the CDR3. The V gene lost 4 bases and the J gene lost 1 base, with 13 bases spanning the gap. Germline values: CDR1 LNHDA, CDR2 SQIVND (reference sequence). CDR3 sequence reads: CASSRGTDLQETQYF. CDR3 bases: TGTGCCAGTAGTAGGGGGACGGATCTCCAAGAGACCCAGTACTTC.

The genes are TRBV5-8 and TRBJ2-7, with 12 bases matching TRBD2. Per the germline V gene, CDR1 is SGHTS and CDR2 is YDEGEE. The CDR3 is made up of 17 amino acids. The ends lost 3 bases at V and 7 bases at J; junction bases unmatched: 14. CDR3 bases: TGTGCCAGCAGCTGGGCTGCACTAGCGGGAGGTAGTGTGGAGCAGTACTTC. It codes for CASSWAALAGGSVEQYF.

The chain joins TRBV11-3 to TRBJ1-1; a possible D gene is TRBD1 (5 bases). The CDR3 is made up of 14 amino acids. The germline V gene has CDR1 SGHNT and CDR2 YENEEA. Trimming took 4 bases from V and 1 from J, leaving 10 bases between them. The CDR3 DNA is TGTGCCAGCAGCTCCAGGGAAGGGAACACTGAAGCTTTCTTT. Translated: CASSSREGNTEAFF.

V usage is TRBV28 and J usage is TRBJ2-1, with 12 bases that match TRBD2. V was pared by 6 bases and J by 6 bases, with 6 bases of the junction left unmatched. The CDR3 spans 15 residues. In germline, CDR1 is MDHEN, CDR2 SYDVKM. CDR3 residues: CASRLAGGEFNEQFF. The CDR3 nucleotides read TGTGCCAGCAGACTAGCGGGGGGTGAGTTCAATGAGCAGTTCTTC. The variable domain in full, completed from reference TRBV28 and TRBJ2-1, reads DVKVTQSSRYLVKRTGEKVFLECVQDMDHENMFWYRQDPGLGLRLIYFSYDVKMKEKGDIPEGYSVSREKKERFSLILESASTNQTSMYLCASRLAGGEFNEQFFGPGTRLTVL.